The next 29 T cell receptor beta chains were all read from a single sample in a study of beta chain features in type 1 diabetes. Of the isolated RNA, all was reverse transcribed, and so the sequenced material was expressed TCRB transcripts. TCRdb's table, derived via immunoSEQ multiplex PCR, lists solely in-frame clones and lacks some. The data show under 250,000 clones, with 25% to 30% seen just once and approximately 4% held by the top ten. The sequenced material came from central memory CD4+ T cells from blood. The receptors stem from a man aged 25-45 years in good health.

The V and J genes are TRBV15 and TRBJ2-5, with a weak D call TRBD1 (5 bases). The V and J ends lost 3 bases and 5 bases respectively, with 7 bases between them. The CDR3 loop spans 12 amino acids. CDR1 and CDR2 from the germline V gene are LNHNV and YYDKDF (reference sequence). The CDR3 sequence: CATSRGPETQYF. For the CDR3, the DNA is TGTGCCACCAGCAGGGGGCCGGAGACCCAGTACTTC.

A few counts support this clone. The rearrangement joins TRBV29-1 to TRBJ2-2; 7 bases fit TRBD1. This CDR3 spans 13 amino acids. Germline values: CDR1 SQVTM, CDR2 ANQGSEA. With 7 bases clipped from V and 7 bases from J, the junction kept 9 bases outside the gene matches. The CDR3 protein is CSAMTGTSGELFF. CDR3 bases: TGCAGCGCTATGACAGGGACCAGCGGGGAGCTGTTTTTT.

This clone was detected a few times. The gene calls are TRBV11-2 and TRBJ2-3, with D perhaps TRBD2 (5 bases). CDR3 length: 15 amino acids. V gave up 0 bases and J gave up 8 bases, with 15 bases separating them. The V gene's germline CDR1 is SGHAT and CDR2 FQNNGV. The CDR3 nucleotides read TGTGCCAGCAGCTTAGATCCGGGATCTTATGTTACGCAGTATTTT. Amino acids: CASSLDPGSYVTQYF.

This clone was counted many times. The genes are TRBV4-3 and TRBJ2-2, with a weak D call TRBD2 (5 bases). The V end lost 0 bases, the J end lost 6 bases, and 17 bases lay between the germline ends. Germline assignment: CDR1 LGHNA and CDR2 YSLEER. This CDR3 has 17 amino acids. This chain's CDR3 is CASSQDNVRATAGELFF. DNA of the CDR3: TGCGCCAGCAGCCAAGATAATGTGAGGGCTACGGCCGGGGAGCTGTTTTTT.

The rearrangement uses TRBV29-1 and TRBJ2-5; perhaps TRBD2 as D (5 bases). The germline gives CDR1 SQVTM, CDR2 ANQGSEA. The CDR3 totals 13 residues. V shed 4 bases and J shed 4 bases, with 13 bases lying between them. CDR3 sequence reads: CSVVGGFIETQYF. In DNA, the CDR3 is TGCAGCGTTGTCGGCGGGTTCATAGAGACCCAGTACTTC. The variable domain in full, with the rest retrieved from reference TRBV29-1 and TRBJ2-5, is SAVISQKPSRDICQRGTSLTIQCQVDSQVTMMFWYRQQPGQSLTLIATANQGSEATYESGFVIDKFPISRPNLTFSTLTVSNMSPEDSSIYLCSVVGGFIETQYFGPGTRLLVL.

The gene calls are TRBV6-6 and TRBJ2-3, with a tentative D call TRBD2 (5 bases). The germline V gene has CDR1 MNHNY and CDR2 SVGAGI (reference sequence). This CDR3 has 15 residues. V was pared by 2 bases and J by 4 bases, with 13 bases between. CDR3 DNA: TGTGCCAGCAGTTACGAGGGAAGACCCTCAGATACGCAGTATTTT. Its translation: CASSYEGRPSDTQYF.

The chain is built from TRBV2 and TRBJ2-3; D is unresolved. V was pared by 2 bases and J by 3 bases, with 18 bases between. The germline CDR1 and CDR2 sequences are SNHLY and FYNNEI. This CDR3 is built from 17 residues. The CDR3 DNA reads TGTGCCAGCAGTGAATTCGGCATGAGCCGAGGTACAGATACGCAGTATTTT. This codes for CASSEFGMSRGTDTQYF.

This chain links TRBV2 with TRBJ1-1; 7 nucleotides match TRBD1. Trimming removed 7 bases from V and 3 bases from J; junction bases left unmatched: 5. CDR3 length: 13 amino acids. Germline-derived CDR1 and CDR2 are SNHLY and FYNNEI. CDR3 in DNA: TGTGCCAGCACCAGGGACAGCGACACTGAAGCTTTCTTT. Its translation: CASTRDSDTEAFF.

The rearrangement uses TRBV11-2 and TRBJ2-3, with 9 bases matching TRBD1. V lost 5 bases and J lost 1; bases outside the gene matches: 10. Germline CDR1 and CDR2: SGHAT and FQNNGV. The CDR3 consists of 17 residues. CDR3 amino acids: CASSATGTGKGTDTQYF. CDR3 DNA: TGTGCCAGCAGCGCTACCGGGACAGGGAAGGGCACAGATACGCAGTATTTT.

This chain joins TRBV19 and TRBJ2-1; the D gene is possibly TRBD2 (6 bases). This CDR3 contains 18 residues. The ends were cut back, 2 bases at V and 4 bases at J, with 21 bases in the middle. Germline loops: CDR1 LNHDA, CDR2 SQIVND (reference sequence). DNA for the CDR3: TGTGCCAGTAGTATAAAGTCTTCAGGGACGGCGGGATACAATGAGCAGTTCTTC. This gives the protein CASSIKSSGTAGYNEQFF.

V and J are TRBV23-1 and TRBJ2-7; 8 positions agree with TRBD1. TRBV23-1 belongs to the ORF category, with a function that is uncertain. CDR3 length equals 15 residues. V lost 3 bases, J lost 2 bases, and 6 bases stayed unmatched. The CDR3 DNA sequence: TGCGCCAGCAGTCAGGGACAGGAAATCGCCTACGAGCAGTACTTC. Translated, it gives CASSQGQEIAYEQYF.

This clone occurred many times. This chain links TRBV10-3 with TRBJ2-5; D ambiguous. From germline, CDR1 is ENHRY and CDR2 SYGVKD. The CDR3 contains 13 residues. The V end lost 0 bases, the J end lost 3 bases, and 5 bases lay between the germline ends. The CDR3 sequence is CAISESLEETQYF. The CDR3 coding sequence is TGTGCCATCAGTGAGTCTTTGGAAGAGACCCAGTACTTC.

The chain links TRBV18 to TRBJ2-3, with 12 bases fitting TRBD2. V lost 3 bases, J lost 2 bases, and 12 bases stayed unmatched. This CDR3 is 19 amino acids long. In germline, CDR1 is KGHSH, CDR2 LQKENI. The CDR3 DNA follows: TGTGCCAGCTCACCGGGACGGACTAGCGGGGAGCGGCTCACAGATACGCAGTATTTT. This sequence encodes CASSPGRTSGERLTDTQYF. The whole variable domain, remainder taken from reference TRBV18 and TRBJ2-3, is NAGVMQNPRHLVRRRGQEARLRCSPMKGHSHVYWYRQLPEEGLKFMVYLQKENIIDESGMPKERFSAEFPKEGPSILRIQQVVRGDSAAYFCASSPGRTSGERLTDTQYFGPGTRLTVL.

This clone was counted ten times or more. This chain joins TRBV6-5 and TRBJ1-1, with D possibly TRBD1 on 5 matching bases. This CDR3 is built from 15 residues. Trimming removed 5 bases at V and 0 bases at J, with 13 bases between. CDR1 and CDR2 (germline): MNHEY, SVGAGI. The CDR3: CASSPPGRMNTEAFF. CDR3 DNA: TGTGCCAGCAGTCCTCCGGGACGGATGAACACTGAAGCTTTCTTT.

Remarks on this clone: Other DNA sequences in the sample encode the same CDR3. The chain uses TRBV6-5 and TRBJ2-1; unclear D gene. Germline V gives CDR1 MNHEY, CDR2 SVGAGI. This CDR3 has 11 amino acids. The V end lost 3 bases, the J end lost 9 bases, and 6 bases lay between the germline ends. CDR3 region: CASSYAGEQFF. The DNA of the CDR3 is TGTGCCAGCAGTTATGCTGGTGAGCAGTTCTTC.

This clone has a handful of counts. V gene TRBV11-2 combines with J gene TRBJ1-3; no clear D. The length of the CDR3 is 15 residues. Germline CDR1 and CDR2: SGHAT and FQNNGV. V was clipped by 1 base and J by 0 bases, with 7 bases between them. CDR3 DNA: TGTGCCAGCAGCTTAGCCGTTTACTCTGGAAACACCATATATTTT. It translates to CASSLAVYSGNTIYF.

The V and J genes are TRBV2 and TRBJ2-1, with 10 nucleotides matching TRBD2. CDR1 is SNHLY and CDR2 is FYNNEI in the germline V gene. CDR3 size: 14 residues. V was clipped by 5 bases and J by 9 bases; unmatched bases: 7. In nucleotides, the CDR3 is TGTGCCAGCAGTAAACCTAGCGGGAGTGGTGAGCAGTTCTTC. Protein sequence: CASSKPSGSGEQFF.

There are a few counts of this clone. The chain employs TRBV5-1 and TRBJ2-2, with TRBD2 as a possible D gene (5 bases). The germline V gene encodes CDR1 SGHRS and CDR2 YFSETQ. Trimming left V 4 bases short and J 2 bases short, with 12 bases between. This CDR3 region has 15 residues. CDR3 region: CASSPGGLNTGELFF. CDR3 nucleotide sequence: TGCGCCAGCAGCCCGGGCGGGCTTAACACCGGGGAGCTGTTTTTT. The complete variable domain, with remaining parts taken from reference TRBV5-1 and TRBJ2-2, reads KAGVTQTPRYLIKTRGQQVTLSCSPISGHRSVSWYQQTPGQGLQFLFEYFSETQRNKGNFPGRFSGRQFSNSRSEMNVSTLELGDSALYLCASSPGGLNTGELFFGEGSRLTVL.

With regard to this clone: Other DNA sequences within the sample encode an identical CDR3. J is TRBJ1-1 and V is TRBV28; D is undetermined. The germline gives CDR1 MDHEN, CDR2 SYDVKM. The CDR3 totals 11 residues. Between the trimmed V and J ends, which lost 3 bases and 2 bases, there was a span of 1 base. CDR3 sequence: CASSFNTEAFF. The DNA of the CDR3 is TGTGCCAGCAGTTTTAACACTGAAGCTTTCTTT.

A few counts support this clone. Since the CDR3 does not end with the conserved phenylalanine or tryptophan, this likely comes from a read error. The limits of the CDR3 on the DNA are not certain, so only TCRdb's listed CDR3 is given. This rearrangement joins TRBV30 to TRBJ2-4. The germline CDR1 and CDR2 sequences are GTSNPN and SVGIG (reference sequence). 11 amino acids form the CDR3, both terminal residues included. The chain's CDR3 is CAWRAMGTLHL.

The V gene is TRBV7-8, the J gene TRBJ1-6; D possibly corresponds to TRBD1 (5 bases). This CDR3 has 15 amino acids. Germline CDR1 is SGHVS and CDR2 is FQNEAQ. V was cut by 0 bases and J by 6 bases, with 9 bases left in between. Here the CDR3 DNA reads TGTGCCAGCAGCTTAGCGACTCAGGGTAATTCACCCCTCCACTTT. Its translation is CASSLATQGNSPLHF.

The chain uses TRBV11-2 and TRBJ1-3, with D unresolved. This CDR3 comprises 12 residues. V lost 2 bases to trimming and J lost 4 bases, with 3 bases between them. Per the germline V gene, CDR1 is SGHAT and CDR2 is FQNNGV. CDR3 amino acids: CASSLIGNTIYF. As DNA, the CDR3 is TGTGCCAGCAGCTTAATCGGAAACACCATATATTTT.

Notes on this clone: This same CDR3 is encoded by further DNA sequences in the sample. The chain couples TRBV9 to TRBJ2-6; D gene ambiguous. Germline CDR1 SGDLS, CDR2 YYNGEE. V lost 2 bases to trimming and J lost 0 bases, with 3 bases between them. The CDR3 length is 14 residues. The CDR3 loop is CASSVFSGANVLTF. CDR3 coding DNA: TGTGCCAGCAGCGTGTTCTCTGGGGCCAACGTCCTGACTTTC.

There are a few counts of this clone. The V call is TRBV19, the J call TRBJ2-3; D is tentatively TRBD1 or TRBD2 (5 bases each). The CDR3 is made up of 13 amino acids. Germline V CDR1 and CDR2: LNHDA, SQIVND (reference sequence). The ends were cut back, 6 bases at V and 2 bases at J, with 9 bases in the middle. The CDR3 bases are TGTGCCAGTAGGGGACCGCTCACAGATACGCAGTATTTT. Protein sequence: CASRGPLTDTQYF.

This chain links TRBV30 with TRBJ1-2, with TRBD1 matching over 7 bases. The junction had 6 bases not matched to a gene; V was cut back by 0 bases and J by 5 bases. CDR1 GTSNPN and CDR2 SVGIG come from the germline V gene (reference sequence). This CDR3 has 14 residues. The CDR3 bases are TGTGCCTGGAGTGTATGGGCAGGGGGATATGGCTACACCTTC. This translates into CAWSVWAGGYGYTF.

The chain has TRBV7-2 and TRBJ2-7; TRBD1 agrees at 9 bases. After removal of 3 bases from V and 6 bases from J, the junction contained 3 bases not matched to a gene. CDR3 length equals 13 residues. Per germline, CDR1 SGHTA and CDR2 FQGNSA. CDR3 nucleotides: TGTGCCAGCAGCTTTGGACAGGGGAGCGAGCAGTACTTC. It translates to CASSFGQGSEQYF.

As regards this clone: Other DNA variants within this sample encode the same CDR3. The CDR3 reads CASSLGTVQETQYF. The CDR3 bases are TGCGCCAGCAGCCTAGGGACAGTCCAAGAGACCCAGTACTTC. The chain carries TRBV5-1 and TRBJ2-5; 7 nucleotides agree with TRBD1. Germline loops: CDR1 SGHRS, CDR2 YFSETQ. V lost 4 bases to trimming and J lost 1 base; unmatched junction nucleotides: 4. This CDR3 is built from 14 residues.

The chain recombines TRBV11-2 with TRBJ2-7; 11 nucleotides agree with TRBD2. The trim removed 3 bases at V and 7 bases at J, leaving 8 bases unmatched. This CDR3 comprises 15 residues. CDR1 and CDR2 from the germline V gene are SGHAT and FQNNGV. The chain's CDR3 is CASSFDVAGGREQYF. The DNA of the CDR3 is TGTGCCAGCAGCTTCGATGTAGCGGGAGGGAGGGAGCAGTACTTC.

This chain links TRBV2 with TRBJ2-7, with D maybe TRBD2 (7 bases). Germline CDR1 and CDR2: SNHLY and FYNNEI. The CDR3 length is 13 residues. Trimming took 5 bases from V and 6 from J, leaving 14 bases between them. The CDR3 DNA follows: TGTGCCAGCAGTTCGGACGGGGGGCTCGAGCAGTACTTC. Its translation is CASSSDGGLEQYF.